One and the same sample provided the 3 T cell receptor beta chains below, sequenced in a study of blood T cell repertoires in COVID-19. Sequencing was performed with immunoSEQ multiplex PCR; in TCRdb, only in-frame clones are kept and a portion is missing. The table records 140,000 or so clones, approximately 87% of them present only once. The sequencing sample was made of peripheral blood. Source of these receptors: a man over 45 who had recovered from COVID-19.

The V gene is TRBV29-1, the J gene TRBJ2-7; 8 bases are shared with TRBD2. The CDR3 sequence is 13 residues long. Germline V CDR1 and CDR2: SQVTM, ANQGSEA. V was pared by 5 bases and J by 3 bases, with 6 bases of the junction left unmatched. The CDR3 region has the DNA TGCAGCGTTTGGGGCGGGAGGAACTACGAGCAGTACTTC. Its protein is CSVWGGRNYEQYF.

The V gene is TRBV6-1, the J gene TRBJ1-2, with 8 bases lining up with TRBD1. V shed 3 bases, J shed 8 bases, and the junction held 5 bases outside the gene matches. This CDR3 is 13 amino acids long. Germline V gene data show CDR1 as MNHNS and CDR2 as SASEGT. The CDR3 loop reads CASSDRGRSGYTF. CDR3 DNA: TGTGCCAGCAGTGACAGGGGGCGTAGCGGCTACACCTTC.

This chain joins TRBV5-1 and TRBJ2-3; tentative D call: TRBD2 (6 bases). The CDR3 has 15 amino acids. V was cut by 0 bases and J by 0 bases, with 8 bases left in between. CDR1 SGHRS and CDR2 YFSETQ come from the germline V gene. This CDR3 reads CASSLDGTSTDTQYF. CDR3 sequence (DNA): TGCGCCAGCAGCTTGGATGGGACTAGCACAGATACGCAGTATTTT.